This T cell receptor (beta chain) was obtained from a study of cytomegalovirus exposure and HLA in healthy donors. The study's findings and limits: Reports state that TCR beta sequences accurately predicted most subjects' HLA-A and HLA-B alleles. With further analysis later on, most CMV-associated TCR beta chains appeared HLA-restricted.

The table lists this clone with a few counts. Its antigen is currently unknown. J gave up 4 bases and V 0 bases, and 6 bases lay outside the gene matches. CDR1 SGDLS and CDR2 YYNGEE come from the germline V gene. CDR3 size: 15 residues. Use of 60 Vbeta and 13 Jbeta primers characterized the PCR. Profiling relied on immunoSEQ multiplex PCR, and the TCRdb table lists in-frame clones only, not all of them. The sample holds some 120,000 clones; 7% to 9.5% are singletons and the top ten take around 6%. The chain recombines TRBV9 with TRBJ1-2; TRBD1 aligns across 7 bases. Sequencing input: PBMCs. This receptor was obtained from a woman aged 40 to 49 in good health and CMV-seropositive. CDR3 coding DNA: TGTGCCAGCAGCGTAGCTACCGCAGGGGGCTATGGCTACACCTTC. It translates to CASSVATAGGYGYTF.